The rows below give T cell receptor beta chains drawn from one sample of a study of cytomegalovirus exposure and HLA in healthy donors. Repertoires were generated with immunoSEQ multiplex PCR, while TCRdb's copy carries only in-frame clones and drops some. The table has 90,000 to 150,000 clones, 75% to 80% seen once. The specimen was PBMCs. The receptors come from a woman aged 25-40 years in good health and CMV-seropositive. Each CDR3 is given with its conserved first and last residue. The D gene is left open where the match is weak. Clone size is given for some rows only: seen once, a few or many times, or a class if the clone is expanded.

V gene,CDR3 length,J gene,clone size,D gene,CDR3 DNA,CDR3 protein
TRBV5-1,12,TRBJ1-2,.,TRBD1,TGCGCCAGCAGCGGGACAGGGGATGGCTACACCTTC,CASSGTGDGYTF
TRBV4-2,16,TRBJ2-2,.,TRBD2,TGTGCCAGCAGCCATAATAGCGGGGGGGGAACCGGGGAGCTGTTTTTT,CASSHNSGGGTGELFF
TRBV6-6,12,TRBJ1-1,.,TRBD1,TGTGCCAGCAGTGTACAGGGGACCGGTGCTTTCTTT,CASSVQGTGAFF
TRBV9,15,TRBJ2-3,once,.,TGTGCCAGCAGCGTTACTAGTACTCGCACAGATACGCGGTATTTT,CASSVTSTRTDTRYF
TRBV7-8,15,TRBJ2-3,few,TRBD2,TGTGCCAGCAGCCCTGGACTAGACCACACAGATACGCAGTATTTT,CASSPGLDHTDTQYF
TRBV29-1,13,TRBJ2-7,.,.,TGCAGCGTCGGGACTCGTCACTCCTACGAGCAGTACTTC,CSVGTRHSYEQYF
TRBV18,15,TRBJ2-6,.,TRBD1,TGTGCCAGCTCACCGAAGGGGGCCGGGGCCAACGTCCTGACTTTC,CASSPKGAGANVLTF
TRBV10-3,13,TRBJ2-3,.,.,TGTGCCACCCGAACAGGGATAACAGATACGCAGTATTTT,CATRTGITDTQYF
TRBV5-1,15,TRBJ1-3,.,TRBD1,TGCGCCAGCAGCTTGGGGGGGACAGCCGGAAACACCATATATTTT,CASSLGGTAGNTIYF
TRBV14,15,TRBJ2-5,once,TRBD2,TGTGCCAGCAGCGCAGGACTAGCGGGGTTGGAGACCCAGTACTTC,CASSAGLAGLETQYF
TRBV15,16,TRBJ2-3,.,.,TGTGCCACCAGCAGAGGCACTAGCCAGTATACAGATACGCAGTATTTT,CATSRGTSQYTDTQYF
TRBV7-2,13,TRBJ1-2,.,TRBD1,TGTGCCAGCAGCCCACAGGGGTGGTATGGCTACACCTTC,CASSPQGWYGYTF
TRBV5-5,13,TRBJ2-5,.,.,TGTGCCAGCAGCCCTAGGCCTATTGAGACCCAGTACTTC,CASSPRPIETQYF
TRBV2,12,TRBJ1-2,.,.,TGTGCCAGCAGTCCTTGGGAGCATGGCTACACCTTC,CASSPWEHGYTF
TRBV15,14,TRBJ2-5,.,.,TGTGCCACCAGCAGAGATGGGGGGCAAGAGACCCAGTACTTC,CATSRDGGQETQYF
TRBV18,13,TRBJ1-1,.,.,TGTGCCAGCTCACGTGAGATGGGAGTTGAAGCTTTCTTT,CASSREMGVEAFF
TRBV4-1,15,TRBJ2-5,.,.,TGCGCCAGCAGCCAACATTTAGCGGCCTTGGGGACCCAGTACTTC,CASSQHLAALGTQYF
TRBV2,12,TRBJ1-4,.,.,TGTGCCAGCGACAGACCTAATGAAAAACTGTTTTTT,CASDRPNEKLFF
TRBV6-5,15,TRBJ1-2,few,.,TGTGCCAGCAAACTTTTCGCGGGTCTGGACTATGGCTACACCTTC,CASKLFAGLDYGYTF
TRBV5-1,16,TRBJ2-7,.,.,TGCGCCAGCAGCTTGGCTCGGGGAGGGGGGGGCTCCGAGCAGTACTTC,CASSLARGGGGSEQYF
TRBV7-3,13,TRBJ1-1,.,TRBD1,TGTGCCAGCAGCTCAGACAGGGAGACTGAAGCTTTCTTT,CASSSDRETEAFF
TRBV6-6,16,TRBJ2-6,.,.,TGTGCCAGCAGACAATCCCTCTCTTCTGGGGCCAACGTCCTGACTTTC,CASRQSLSSGANVLTF
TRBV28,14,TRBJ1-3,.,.,TGTGCCAGCAGTTTGCCGAGCTCTGGAAACACCATATATTTT,CASSLPSSGNTIYF
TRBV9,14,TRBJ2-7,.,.,TGTGCCAGCAGCGTCGTACCGAGCTCCTACGAGCAGTACTTC,CASSVVPSSYEQYF